The 28 T cell receptor beta chains given below trace back to one sample, sequenced in a study of cytomegalovirus exposure and HLA in healthy donors. 60 Vbeta and 13 Jbeta primers were used in PCR. Assay: immunoSEQ multiplex PCR; the TCRdb copy retains only in-frame clones and omits some. Here the sample spans about 190,000 clones, about four fifths being singletons. Sequencing input: PBMCs. The origin of the receptors is a woman aged 50 to 65 in good health and CMV-seropositive.

This chain links TRBV7-2 with TRBJ1-6; a weak D match, TRBD1 (5 bases). CDR3 length: 15 residues. The germline V gene has CDR1 SGHTA and CDR2 FQGNSA. The V end was cut by 5 bases, the J end by 10 bases, with 18 bases between. The CDR3, as DNA: TGTGCCAGCAGCCACCACCCGTCGTGGGGCTCACCCCTCCACTTT. It encodes CASSHHPSWGSPLHF. The full variable domain, in which reference TRBV7-2 and TRBJ1-6 provide the parts outside the CDR3, is GAGVSQSPSNKVTEKGKDVELRCDPISGHTALYWYRQSLGQGLEFLIYFQGNSAPDKSGLPSDRFSAERTGGSVSTLTIQRTQQEDSAVYLCASSHHPSWGSPLHFGNGTRLTVT.

The genes are TRBV30 and TRBJ1-4; TRBD1 might be the D (5 bases). V gave up 4 bases and J gave up 0 bases, with 9 bases separating them. CDR3 size: 14 residues. In germline, CDR1 is GTSNPN, CDR2 SVGIG (reference sequence). CDR3 region: CAWKGFATNEKLFF. DNA of the CDR3: TGTGCCTGGAAGGGGTTTGCAACTAATGAAAAACTGTTTTTT.

This clone was seen a single time. This chain joins TRBV10-3 and TRBJ2-5, with 12 positions matching TRBD2. J gave up 4 bases and V 0 bases, and 6 bases lay outside the gene matches. This CDR3 comprises 17 residues. CDR1 ENHRY and CDR2 SYGVKD come from the germline V gene. CDR3 in DNA: TGTGCCATCAGTGAGTCTCTGACTAGCGGGGGCTCAGAGACCCAGTACTTC. As protein: CAISESLTSGGSETQYF.

The chain joins TRBV5-1 to TRBJ2-2; 7 bases are a match to TRBD1. The CDR3 loop spans 15 amino acids. V shed 5 bases and J 7 bases; nucleotides not matched to a gene: 11. In germline, CDR1 is SGHRS, CDR2 YFSETQ. In DNA, the CDR3 is TGCGCCAGCAGGAGGGGGACATCAGGGGGCGGGGAGCTGTTTTTT. Amino acid sequence: CASRRGTSGGGELFF.

The chain is built from TRBV10-1 and TRBJ2-5; weak D call: TRBD2 (5 bases). The end of the DNA is better explained by TRBJ2-7, so the J call may be wrong. Germline-derived CDR1 and CDR2 are WNHNN and SYGVQD (reference sequence). CDR3 length: 15 amino acids. Here the CDR3 DNA reads TGCGCCAGCAGTGAGTCGTCCGGGGTTTCCTACGAGCAGTACTTC. This sequence encodes CASSESSGVSYEQYF.

The gene calls are TRBV27 and TRBJ2-3; 8 positions agree with TRBD1. The CDR3 runs 13 residues. Germline CDR1 MNHEY, CDR2 SMNVEV (reference sequence). V trimming: 7 bases; J trimming: 4 bases; junction bases outside the gene matches: 4. CDR3 DNA sequence: TGTGCCAGCAATGGACAGGGTGCAGATACGCAGTATTTT. Protein: CASNGQGADTQYF.

This rearrangement joins TRBV5-1 to TRBJ1-3; 7 nucleotides agree with TRBD1. Per germline, CDR1 SGHRS and CDR2 YFSETQ. V shed 3 bases and J 0 bases; nucleotides not matched to a gene: 6. The CDR3 covers 16 residues. CDR3 bases: TGCGCCAGCAGCTCGATGGGACAGAGCTCTGGAAACACCATATATTTT. This gives the protein CASSSMGQSSGNTIYF.

The chain joins TRBV19 to TRBJ1-2, with a possible D match to TRBD1 (5 bases). The V and J ends lost 2 bases and 2 bases respectively, with 15 bases between them. Germline-derived CDR1 and CDR2 are LNHDA and SQIVND (reference sequence). The CDR3 is made up of 16 amino acids. CDR3: CASSIFMRGGNYGYTF. In DNA form, the CDR3 reads TGTGCCAGTAGTATATTCATGCGGGGCGGAAACTATGGCTACACCTTC.

The V call is TRBV6-5, the J call TRBJ2-7; maybe TRBD1 (7 bases). The germline V and J ends were trimmed by 0 bases and 3 bases, with 15 bases remaining between them. CDR3 length: 16 amino acids. Germline V gene data show CDR1 as MNHEY and CDR2 as SVGAGI. This CDR3 is CASSYSGGGLYYEQYF. DNA of the CDR3: TGTGCCAGCAGTTACTCAGGAGGGGGCTTATACTACGAGCAGTACTTC.

The J gene is TRBJ2-7, the V gene TRBV29-1, with D tentatively TRBD2 (7 bases). CDR3 length: 14 amino acids. Germline CDR1 and CDR2: SQVTM and ANQGSEA. The V end lost 5 bases, the J end lost 5 bases, and 19 bases lay between the germline ends. The CDR3 DNA is TGCAGCGTTTTAGGGGGGCGGGGGATTGACGAGCAGTACTTC. This gives the protein CSVLGGRGIDEQYF.

This clone was found a few times. The chain joins TRBV5-8 to TRBJ2-7; 11 nucleotides agree with TRBD1. The CDR3 runs 15 residues. After removal of 0 bases from V and 6 bases from J, the junction contained 5 bases not matched to a gene. Germline assignment: CDR1 SGHTS and CDR2 YDEGEE. CDR3 DNA: TGTGCCAGCAGCTTGGGGACAGGGGGCTCTGGCGAGCAGTACTTC. Translating it yields CASSLGTGGSGEQYF. Full variable domain (missing parts from reference TRBV5-8 and TRBJ2-7): EAGVTQSPTHLIKTRGQQATLRCSPISGHTSVYWYQQALGLGLQFLLWYDEGEERNRGNFPPRFSGRQFPNYSSELNVNALELEDSALYLCASSLGTGGSGEQYFGPGTRLTVT.

The chain's CDR3 is CASSYGTEPIYEQYF. In DNA, the CDR3 is TGTGCCAGCAGCTACGGGACAGAGCCCATCTACGAGCAGTACTTC. The V gene is TRBV7-8, the J gene TRBJ2-7; TRBD1 matches 7 bases. The CDR3 totals 15 residues. V lost 4 bases to trimming and J lost 3 bases; unmatched junction nucleotides: 9. Germline CDR1 reads SGHVS; CDR2 reads FQNEAQ.

This sequence joins TRBV9 and TRBJ2-5; perhaps TRBD2 as D (5 bases). The germline V gene has CDR1 SGDLS and CDR2 YYNGEE. The V gene lost 0 bases and the J gene lost 2 bases, with 8 bases spanning the gap. This CDR3 contains 14 residues. This CDR3 reads CASSVVDSQETQYF. The CDR3 DNA is TGTGCCAGCAGCGTAGTGGACTCACAAGAGACCCAGTACTTC.

V gene TRBV30 combines with J gene TRBJ2-5; D is possibly TRBD1 (6 bases). Trimming removed 5 bases from V and 4 bases from J, with 11 bases in between. The germline CDR1 and CDR2 sequences are GTSNPN and SVGIG (reference sequence). The CDR3 loop spans 12 amino acids. CDR3 bases: TGTGCCTGGGGTGGGGGCGGAGAGACCCAGTACTTC. This sequence encodes CAWGGGGETQYF.

The chain is built from TRBV25-1 and TRBJ1-1, with a possible D match to TRBD1 (6 bases). The CDR3 is 12 amino acids. With 7 bases removed from V and 5 bases from J, the gap between germline ends came to 11 bases. CDR1 is MGHDK, CDR2 SYGVNS, per germline. In DNA form, the CDR3 reads TGTGCCAGCACACGAGGGGGTACTGAAGCTTTCTTT. Residues: CASTRGGTEAFF. Filled out from reference TRBV25-1 and TRBJ1-1, the complete variable domain reads EADIYQTPRYLVIGTGKKITLECSQTMGHDKMYWYQQDPGMELHLIHYSYGVNSTEKGDLSSESTVSRIRTEHFPLTLESARPSHTSQYLCASTRGGTEAFFGQGTRLTVV.

V usage is TRBV6-5 and J usage is TRBJ1-1, with 7 bases fitting TRBD1. Germline-derived CDR1 and CDR2 are MNHEY and SVGAGI. Germline trimming cut 5 bases from V and 0 bases from J; bases unmatched to any gene: 6. CDR3 length: 15 amino acids. CDR3 DNA sequence: TGTGCCAGCAGTCGCGCCGGACAGGTGAACACTGAAGCTTTCTTT. Protein: CASSRAGQVNTEAFF.

This clone was counted once. The V gene is TRBV7-9, the J gene TRBJ2-2; 7 nucleotides agree with TRBD1. The CDR3 has 15 amino acids. CDR1 is SEHNR, CDR2 FQNEAQ, per germline (reference sequence). V lost 4 bases and J lost 4; bases outside the gene matches: 6. The CDR3 loop reads CASSSRQGGTGELFF. The CDR3 coding sequence is TGTGCCAGCAGCTCAAGACAGGGCGGCACCGGGGAGCTGTTTTTT. The whole variable domain, remainder taken from reference TRBV7-9 and TRBJ2-2, is DTGVSQNPRHKITKRGQNVTFRCDPISEHNRLYWYRQTLGQGPEFLTYFQNEAQLEKSRLLSDRFSAERPKGSFSTLEIQRTEQGDSAMYLCASSSRQGGTGELFFGEGSRLTVL.

This chain joins TRBV5-6 and TRBJ1-2; 7 bases fit TRBD1. V shed 0 bases, J shed 6 bases, and the junction held 20 bases outside the gene matches. The germline gives CDR1 SGHDT, CDR2 YYEEEE. The CDR3 runs 19 residues. The CDR3 DNA sequence: TGTGCCAGCAGCTTGGAGGTAAAGGGACAGTTCTCACGGCGGGATGGCTACACCTTC. Its translation is CASSLEVKGQFSRRDGYTF. The full variable domain, rest sourced from reference TRBV5-6 and TRBJ1-2, is DAGVTQSPTHLIKTRGQQVTLRCSPKSGHDTVSWYQQALGQGPQFIFQYYEEEERQRGNFPDRFSGHQFPNYSSELNVNALLLGDSALYLCASSLEVKGQFSRRDGYTFGSGTRLTVV.

The chain employs TRBV6-6 and TRBJ2-1, with 8 bases aligning to TRBD2. The CDR3 loop spans 16 amino acids. Germline values: CDR1 MNHNY, CDR2 SVGAGI (reference sequence). V lost 6 bases, J lost 1 base, and 8 bases stayed unmatched. CDR3 in DNA: TGTGCCAGCAGGCCGCCCGGGGGGGGGTCCTACAATGAGCAGTTCTTC. Amino acid sequence: CASRPPGGGSYNEQFF.

This chain uses TRBV30 with TRBJ2-1; 10 bases line up with TRBD1. CDR1 is GTSNPN, CDR2 SVGIG, per germline (reference sequence). This CDR3 has 15 amino acids. With V trimmed by 0 bases and J by 4 bases, 3 bases remained unmatched. CDR3 nucleotide sequence: TGTGCCTGGAGTGTAAGGACAGGGGGTTACAATGAGCAGTTCTTC. Translating gives CAWSVRTGGYNEQFF.

CDR3 sequence reads: CASSPPGFSYEQYF. In nucleotides, the CDR3 is TGTGCCAGCAGTCCTCCAGGGTTCTCCTACGAGCAGTACTTC. The rearrangement joins TRBV6-4 to TRBJ2-7, with D possibly TRBD1 on 5 matching bases. Germline values: CDR1 MRHNA, CDR2 SNTAGT. The germline V and J ends were trimmed by 5 bases and 0 bases, with 11 bases remaining between them. The CDR3 runs to 14 residues.

The CDR3 DNA is TGTGCCAGCAGCTTGATGTTGCTGAGACAGGGGGCAGAGGAGCAGTACTTC. It translates to CASSLMLLRQGAEEQYF. This rearrangement joins TRBV7-2 to TRBJ2-7; 10 bases are a match to TRBD1. CDR1 and CDR2 from the germline V gene are SGHTA and FQGNSA. The CDR3 has 17 residues. Unmatched junction bases numbered 15, after V lost 3 bases and J lost 7 bases. The entire variable domain, with the rest obtained from reference TRBV7-2 and TRBJ2-7, is as follows: GAGVSQSPSNKVTEKGKDVELRCDPISGHTALYWYRQSLGQGLEFLIYFQGNSAPDKSGLPSDRFSAERTGGSVSTLTIQRTQQEDSAVYLCASSLMLLRQGAEEQYFGPGTRLTVT.

The rearrangement uses TRBV4-2 and TRBJ1-1; possibly TRBD1 for D (5 bases). Trimming cost V 4 bases and J 4 bases, with 13 bases left between them. The CDR3 runs to 14 residues. Germline CDR1 and CDR2: LGHNA and YNFKEQ. The CDR3 is CASSLGERGTEAFF. The CDR3 nucleotides read TGTGCCAGCAGCCTGGGGGAGCGGGGCACTGAAGCTTTCTTT.

The J gene is TRBJ1-3, the V gene TRBV2; D perhaps matches TRBD1 (5 bases). Germline assignment: CDR1 SNHLY and CDR2 FYNNEI. The CDR3 totals 13 residues. The V gene lost 10 bases and the J gene lost 2 bases, with 12 bases spanning the gap. CDR3 DNA: TGTGCCAAGACAGAGTCGACTGGAAACACCATATATTTT. It yields the protein CAKTESTGNTIYF.

This clone was recorded only once. This sample includes further DNA sequences coding for the same CDR3. The V gene is TRBV18, the J gene TRBJ1-3, with 9 bases identical to TRBD1. The CDR3 is made up of 15 amino acids. The V and J ends lost 3 bases and 2 bases, in that order; junction bases with no gene match: 2. The germline CDR1 and CDR2 sequences are KGHSH and LQKENI. In DNA, the CDR3 is TGTGCCAGCTCACCGGGACAGGGACCTGGAAACACCATATATTTT. It yields the protein CASSPGQGPGNTIYF.

The chain recombines TRBV10-2 with TRBJ2-7; 12 nucleotides agree with TRBD2. Trimming removed 3 bases from V and 0 bases from J; junction bases left unmatched: 3. From germline, CDR1 is WSHSY and CDR2 SAAADI. The CDR3 is made up of 16 amino acids. This chain's CDR3 is CASSELAGGYSYEQYF. The CDR3 DNA reads as TGCGCCAGCAGTGAACTAGCGGGGGGCTACTCCTACGAGCAGTACTTC.

Written as DNA, the CDR3 is TGTGCCAGCAGTGTCCAGACAGTAACGAACACTGAAGCTTTCTTT. Translated, it gives CASSVQTVTNTEAFF. The chain links TRBV25-1 to TRBJ1-1; tentatively, D is TRBD1 (5 bases). Looked up from germline, CDR1 is MGHDK and CDR2 is SYGVNS. The CDR3 extends over 15 amino acids. Trimming removed 4 bases at V and 1 base at J, with 13 bases between.

The J gene is TRBJ1-2, the V gene TRBV19; 7 bases line up with TRBD1. Per germline, CDR1 LNHDA and CDR2 SQIVND (reference sequence). After removal of 3 bases from V and 4 bases from J, the junction contained 2 bases not matched to a gene. The CDR3 contains 13 residues. CDR3 DNA: TGTGCCAGTAGTATGGACAGGTTCTATGGCTACACCTTC. Its protein is CASSMDRFYGYTF.